Below, 2 T cell receptor beta chains from the same sample are listed, as sequenced in a study of beta chain features in type 1 diabetes. Reverse transcription of all isolated RNA meant that expressed TCRB transcripts were sequenced. Profiled with immunoSEQ multiplex PCR; TCRdb holds only in-frame clones, not every one. This table holds around 9,600 clones, about 80% found once. The sample consisted of Tregs from blood. The receptor set was obtained from a woman aged 18-29 years in good health.

This rearrangement joins TRBV5-4 to TRBJ2-7; 8 bases are shared with TRBD1. The CDR3 runs to 15 residues. V shed 3 bases and J 0 bases; nucleotides not matched to a gene: 5. From germline, CDR1 is SGHNT and CDR2 YYREEE (reference sequence). The DNA of the CDR3 is TGTGCCAGCAGCTCGGGACAGGCGACCTCCTACGAGCAGTACTTC. Its translation: CASSSGQATSYEQYF.

The CDR3 loop is CASSVGPAGRAGNQPQHF. CDR3 nucleotide sequence: TGTGCCAGCAGCGTAGGGCCTGCAGGGAGGGCAGGCAATCAGCCCCAGCATTTT. The chain joins TRBV7-3 to TRBJ1-5; D is possibly TRBD1 (5 bases). The CDR3 sequence is 18 residues long. Per germline, CDR1 SGHTA and CDR2 FQGTGA. V was clipped by 5 bases and J by 2 bases, with 22 bases between them.